The 20 T cell receptor beta chains below come from one sample, sequenced in a study of low-dose radiotherapy and immunotherapy resistance in tumors. Covering alpha and beta chains, TRAV- and TRBV-specific primers were used for the first-strand cDNA. TCRs were put through roughly 20 PCR cycles of amplification with Phusion. A constant-region primer and the V-primer adapter served as the primer pair. From the reads, TCRdb called clonotypes with MiXCR, one entry per CDR3 protein. In the table there are around 99,000 distinct CDR3 sequences, 9.4% of which are singletons. Stated time point: before trial treatment. Material: PBMCs, obtained before treatment. Receptors originate from a male donor with prostate cancer.

This clonotype was seen ten or more times. The chain carries TRBV12-3 or TRBV12-4 and TRBJ1-5; 8 bases map to TRBD1. With V trimmed by 7 bases and J by 5 bases, 16 bases remained unmatched. This CDR3 contains 17 residues. CDR3 sequence reads: CASTRWHSAGGHQPQHF. The CDR3 DNA reads TGTGCCAGCACGCGGTGGCACTCAGCAGGGGGCCATCAGCCCCAGCATTTT.

This clonotype was counted at least ten times. V usage is TRBV4-3 and J usage is TRBJ2-1, with 7 bases lining up with TRBD2. V lost 4 bases to trimming and J lost 0 bases; unmatched junction nucleotides: 6. Germline V gene lookup returns CDR1 LGHNA and CDR2 YSLEER. The CDR3 extends over 16 amino acids. The CDR3 reads CASSPRPSGSYNEQFF. CDR3 bases: TGCGCCAGCAGCCCTAGACCTAGCGGCTCCTACAATGAGCAGTTCTTC.

This clonotype has a count of ten or more. This sequence joins TRBV20-1 and TRBJ2-5, with 11 bases lining up with TRBD2. Germline V lookup: CDR1 DFQATT, CDR2 SNEGSKA (reference sequence). This CDR3 region has 15 residues. V gave up 4 bases and J gave up 1 base; unmatched junction bases: 5. CDR3 loop: CSAKGLAGSQETQYF. The DNA for the CDR3 is TGCAGTGCTAAAGGACTAGCGGGCAGCCAAGAGACCCAGTACTTC.

This clonotype was counted ten times or more. The V and J genes are TRBV9 and TRBJ2-1; the D gene is possibly TRBD2 (5 bases). The CDR3 has 14 residues. From germline, CDR1 is SGDLS and CDR2 YYNGEE. V lost 3 bases and J lost 6, with 13 bases in between. The CDR3 bases are TGTGCCAGCAGCGCTGAGGGTCGACGCAATGAGCAGTTCTTC. Its protein is CASSAEGRRNEQFF.

The chain is built from TRBV3-1 and TRBJ1-4, with a weak D call TRBD1 (5 bases). CDR3 length: 15 residues. Per the germline V gene, CDR1 is LGHDT and CDR2 is YNNKEL (reference sequence). Trimming took 1 base from V and 7 from J, leaving 13 bases between them. The CDR3 DNA reads as TGTGCCAGCAGCCAAGTTCAGAGGGGCAGTGAAAAACTGTTTTTT. It yields the protein CASSQVQRGSEKLFF.

This clonotype came up many times. The V and J genes are TRBV20-1 and TRBJ2-7; D remains ambiguous. The ends were cut back, 2 bases at V and 2 bases at J, with 10 bases in the middle. Germline-derived CDR1 and CDR2 are DFQATT and SNEGSKA (reference sequence). CDR3 length: 13 residues. The CDR3 here is CSARPGNAYEQYF. The CDR3 nucleotides read TGCAGTGCTAGACCCGGAAACGCCTACGAGCAGTACTTC.

There are many counts of this clonotype. V gene TRBV10-3 combines with J gene TRBJ2-7, with TRBD1 matching over 11 bases. Germline CDR1 and CDR2: ENHRY and SYGVKD. The CDR3 contains 13 residues. Losses at the gene ends were 11 bases for V and 0 bases for J; bases not matched to a gene: 3. CDR3 in DNA: TGTGCCCGTGGGACAGGGGGCTCCTACGAGCAGTACTTC. It yields the protein CARGTGGSYEQYF.

This clonotype was recorded a few times. No DNA is shown, since the ends of the CDR3 on it are uncertain; the CDR3 is the one TCRdb lists. The chain employs TRBV19 and TRBJ2-2; the tabulated D call, TRBD1, remains unverified against the DNA. The CDR3 totals 13 residues, both ends included. CDR1 LNHDA and CDR2 SQIVND come from the germline V gene (reference sequence). CDR3 sequence: CASSILSGELFFF.

The gene calls are TRBV4-3 and TRBJ2-5, with 7 positions matching TRBD2. The junction had 13 bases not matched to a gene; V was cut back by 1 base and J by 5 bases. The CDR3 consists of 17 residues. Germline V gene data show CDR1 as LGHNA and CDR2 as YSLEER. The CDR3 sequence is CASSQVISGVVQETQYF. Here the CDR3 DNA reads TGCGCCAGCAGCCAAGTCATAAGCGGGGTTGTCCAGGAGACCCAGTACTTC.

This clonotype was observed many times. V usage is TRBV29-1 and J usage is TRBJ2-5; TRBD2 matches at 13 bases. J was trimmed by 2 bases and V by 2 bases; bases with no gene match: 8. The V gene's germline CDR1 is SQVTM and CDR2 ANQGSEA. The CDR3 is 17 amino acids. The CDR3 DNA follows: TGCAGCGTTGAAATAACTAGCGGGAGGGTCCCACAAGAGACCCAGTACTTC. Its translation: CSVEITSGRVPQETQYF.

This clonotype was seen at least ten times. The V gene is TRBV18, the J gene TRBJ2-3; tentative D call: TRBD1 (6 bases). Germline CDR1 KGHSH, CDR2 LQKENI. This CDR3 is built from 18 residues. V lost 3 bases, J lost 4 bases, and 23 bases lay in between. CDR3 region: CASSPPGRQVSLPDTQYF. DNA of the CDR3: TGTGCCAGCTCACCTCCCGGAAGACAGGTTTCTTTACCAGATACGCAGTATTTT.

The table lists this clonotype with many counts. The chain employs TRBV20-1 and TRBJ2-1; 9 positions match TRBD2. The CDR3 sequence is 17 residues long. The J segment lost 2 bases and the V segment lost 0 bases, leaving 8 bases of the junction unmatched. The V gene's germline CDR1 is DFQATT and CDR2 SNEGSKA (reference sequence). In DNA, the CDR3 is TGCAGTGCTAGAGATCTGGCTAGCGGGGTAACCTACAATGAGCAGTTCTTC. Residues: CSARDLASGVTYNEQFF.

This clonotype appeared a few times. V is TRBV5-1 and J is TRBJ2-3; D not certain. Germline V gives CDR1 SGHRS, CDR2 YFSETQ. This CDR3 has 15 residues. The germline V and J ends were trimmed by 0 bases and 5 bases, with 13 bases remaining between them. In nucleotides, the CDR3 is TGCGCCAGCAGCTTGGAGGTAGGACCCAGAGATACGCAGTATTTT. This encodes CASSLEVGPRDTQYF.

This clonotype has a count of ten or more. The gene calls are TRBV6-5 and TRBJ2-7; 7 bases match TRBD1. With 6 bases clipped from V and 7 bases from J, the junction kept 12 bases outside the gene matches. The CDR3 runs to 14 residues. Germline assignment: CDR1 MNHEY and CDR2 SVGAGI. The DNA for the CDR3 is TGTGCCAGCAGCCGACAGGGACGCAGGTGGGAGCAGTACTTC. It is translated as CASSRQGRRWEQYF.

Note on this clonotype: This likely stems from a read error, as it lies one base from a far larger clone. The chain employs TRBV28 and TRBJ2-7; D is possibly TRBD1 or TRBD2 (6 bases each). This CDR3 region has 12 residues. CDR1 MDHEN and CDR2 SYDVKM come from the germline V gene. With 5 bases removed from V and 7 bases from J, the gap between germline ends came to 12 bases. CDR3 in amino acids: CASSRGHNEQYF. CDR3 in DNA: TGTGCCAGCAGTCGGGGGCACAATGAGCAGTACTTC.

This clonotype was seen repeatedly, ten times or more. The V gene is TRBV28, the J gene TRBJ1-2; possibly TRBD1 for D (5 bases). Trimming removed 8 bases at V and 3 bases at J, with 10 bases between. This CDR3 comprises 12 residues. The germline V gene has CDR1 MDHEN and CDR2 SYDVKM. The CDR3, as DNA: TGTGCCAGCTTTCAGGGTCACTATGGCTACACCTTC. Its translation is CASFQGHYGYTF.

This clonotype was observed at least ten times. The V call is TRBV7-2, the J call TRBJ2-5; TRBD2 matches 14 bases. CDR1 and CDR2 from the germline V gene are SGHTA and FQGNSA. The CDR3 consists of 13 residues. The V gene end was trimmed by 5 bases and the J gene end by 7 bases; junction bases not matched to a gene: 0. For the CDR3, the DNA is TGTGCCAGCAGCGGACTAGCGGGAGGGACCCAGTACTTC. This translates into CASSGLAGGTQYF.

This chain connects TRBV28 to TRBJ2-7; D is perhaps TRBD2 (5 bases). The germline V and J ends were trimmed by 5 bases and 0 bases, with 14 bases remaining between them. In germline, CDR1 is MDHEN, CDR2 SYDVKM. This CDR3 is 15 amino acids long. The CDR3 is CASSEATGSSYEQYF. The CDR3 DNA reads as TGTGCCAGCAGTGAAGCGACTGGGAGCTCCTACGAGCAGTACTTC.

In this sample, this clonotype turned up many times. The chain carries TRBV7-3 and TRBJ2-5; D is perhaps TRBD2 (5 bases). Trimming cost V 5 bases and J 3 bases, with 10 bases left between them. The germline V gene encodes CDR1 SGHTA and CDR2 FQGTGA. The CDR3 runs 13 residues. CDR3 region: CASSRTGKETQYF. DNA for the CDR3: TGTGCCAGCAGCCGGACTGGTAAAGAGACCCAGTACTTC.

This clonotype was picked up many times. The chain couples TRBV30 to TRBJ2-2, with 8 bases aligning to TRBD1. V was pared by 4 bases and J by 5 bases, with 12 bases of the junction left unmatched. The CDR3 runs 16 residues. CDR1 GTSNPN and CDR2 SVGIG come from the germline V gene (reference sequence). The CDR3 DNA sequence: TGTGCCTGGAATCGGCAGGGGGCGCGGGTAACCGGGGAGCTGTTTTTT. It translates to CAWNRQGARVTGELFF.